Presented here are 2 T cell receptor beta chains from one specimen sequenced in a study of shared clonotypes between healthy human individuals. Sequencing was performed with immunoSEQ multiplex PCR; in TCRdb, only in-frame clones are kept and a portion is missing. The data contain approximately 400,000 clones, roughly 96% of them seen just once; the ten biggest clones take up approximately 0.32%. What was sequenced was memory CD8+ T cells sorted from blood. Indicated subset: CD45RO+ cells pooled with CCR7-negative TemRA cells. These receptors came from a man aged 25-40 years in good health.

The genes are TRBV15 and TRBJ2-7; D is possibly TRBD1 or TRBD2 (5 bases each). Germline V gives CDR1 LNHNV, CDR2 YYDKDF (reference sequence). The V end lost 3 bases, the J end lost 3 bases, and 9 bases lay between the germline ends. This CDR3 is 13 amino acids long. CDR3 sequence reads: CATSSGTYYEQYF. In DNA form, the CDR3 reads TGTGCCACCAGCAGTGGGACCTACTACGAGCAGTACTTC. Full variable domain (missing parts from reference TRBV15 and TRBJ2-7): DAMVIQNPRYQVTQFGKPVTLSCSQTLNHNVMYWYQQKSSQAPKLLFHYYDKDFNNEADTPDNFQSRRPNTSFCFLDIRSPGLGDTAMYLCATSSGTYYEQYFGPGTRLTVT.

The V call is TRBV19, the J call TRBJ2-3, with D uncertain. The germline gives CDR1 LNHDA, CDR2 SQIVND (reference sequence). The CDR3 has 15 residues. V lost 8 bases and J 2 bases, leaving 17 bases between the germline ends. CDR3 in amino acids: CASAVGEVPTDTQYF. CDR3 bases: TGTGCCAGTGCGGTTGGGGAAGTCCCCACAGATACGCAGTATTTT.